This TCR beta chain is drawn from a study of regulatory T cells in long-lasting Graves disease. To note about this clonotype: Its specificity is not known.

Study-level points and caveats: Gene preferences differed: TRBV28, TRBJ1-2, TRBJ2-5 in persistent cases.

Libraries of TCR beta came from iRepertoire HTBI primers plus Arm-PCR of CDR3 regions. One entry per CDR3 protein results from TCRdb running MiXCR on the multiplex PCR reads. The sample contains fewer than 400,000 distinct CDR3 sequences, 20% of which appear only once. From germline, CDR1 is LNHDA and CDR2 SQIVND (reference sequence). The CDR3 extends over 14 amino acids. Trimming cost V 5 bases and J 4 bases, with 14 bases left between them. As for time point: persistent/refractory GD, antithyroid drugs over 5 years with positive TRAb. The TCR library was prepared using RNA isolated from PBMCs. Patients came from an endocrinology department in Xi'an, China.

The gene calls are TRBV19 and TRBJ1-1; no reliable D call. The sequencing here drew on peripheral blood mononuclear cells (PBMCs), taken when the disease was refractory, from a patient treated with antithyroid drugs. The sequence was collected from a female donor with Graves disease. The CDR3 protein is CASSETITGTEAFF. The CDR3, as DNA: TGTGCCAGTAGTGAAACAATCACGGGCACTGAAGCTTTCTTT. Looking up the rest from reference TRBV19 and TRBJ1-1 gives the full variable domain: DGGITQSPKYLFRKEGQNVTLSCEQNLNHDAMYWYRQDPGQGLRLIYYSQIVNDFQKGDIAEGYSVSREKKESFPLTVTSAQKNPTAFYLCASSETITGTEAFFGQGTRLTVV.